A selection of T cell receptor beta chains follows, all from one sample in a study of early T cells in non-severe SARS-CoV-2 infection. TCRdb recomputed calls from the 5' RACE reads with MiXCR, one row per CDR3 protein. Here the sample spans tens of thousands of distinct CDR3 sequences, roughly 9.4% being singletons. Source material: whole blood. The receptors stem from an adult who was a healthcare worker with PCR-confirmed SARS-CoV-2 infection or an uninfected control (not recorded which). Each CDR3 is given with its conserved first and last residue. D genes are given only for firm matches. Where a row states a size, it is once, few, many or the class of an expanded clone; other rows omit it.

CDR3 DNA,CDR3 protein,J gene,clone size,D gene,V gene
TGTGCCAGCAGCTTAGAATCCTACAATGAGCAGTTCTTC,CASSLESYNEQFF,TRBJ2-1,many,.,TRBV5-5
TGTGCCAGCAGACAATTCCGCTTACTAGCGGGGAACACAGATACGCAGTATTTT,CASRQFRLLAGNTDTQYF,TRBJ2-3,.,TRBD2,TRBV6-1
TGTGCCAGCTCCCCCGACGGGAACACTGAAGCTTTCTTT,CASSPDGNTEAFF,TRBJ1-1,.,.,TRBV18
TGTGCCAGCAGTCTGAAAGATACGCAGTATTTT,CASSLKDTQYF,TRBJ2-3,many,.,TRBV12-3/TRBV12-4
TGCAGTGCTAGAGATCTGCTTCGGAGTGGGGCCTACAATGAGCAGTTCTTC,CSARDLLRSGAYNEQFF,TRBJ2-1,.,.,TRBV20-1
TGCGCCAGCAGCTCCGTCCAGGGAAGAACCGGGGAGCTGTTTTTT,CASSSVQGRTGELFF,TRBJ2-2,many,.,TRBV5-1
TGCGCCAGCAGCTTGCACGGACGGGACAATTCACCCCTCCACTTT,CASSLHGRDNSPLHF,TRBJ1-6,few,.,TRBV5-1
TGTGCCAGCAGCCGGGGCCCTAACACTGAAGCTTTCTTT,CASSRGPNTEAFF,TRBJ1-1,many,.,TRBV7-8
TGCAGTGCTAAGAGACAGGGGGCGGTCGATGGCTACACCTTC,CSAKRQGAVDGYTF,TRBJ1-2,.,TRBD1,TRBV20-1
TGCGCCAGCAGCTTGGATACCACAGGTTATGGCGAGCAGTACTTC,CASSLDTTGYGEQYF,TRBJ2-7,many,.,TRBV5-1
TGTGCCAGCAGCCAAGCCCCTCCAGGAGGCGAGCAGTACTTC,CASSQAPPGGEQYF,TRBJ2-7,many,.,TRBV14
TGTGCCAGCAGCTTAGGGGCCGGAGTCGATAACTACGAGCAGTACTTC,CASSLGAGVDNYEQYF,TRBJ2-7,.,.,TRBV7-2
TGTGCCAGCAGTGCGAGACAGCAAGAGACCCAGTACTTC,CASSARQQETQYF,TRBJ2-5,.,.,TRBV2
TGTGCCAGCAGTTCCCAATCCTACGAGCAGTACTTC,CASSSQSYEQYF,TRBJ2-7,few,.,TRBV2
TGTGCCAGCAGCTTAAGGCTAGCGGGGCCCTACGAGCAGTACTTC,CASSLRLAGPYEQYF,TRBJ2-7,.,TRBD2,TRBV7-2
TGTGCCAGCAGCTCCTACAGAGAGCCCACAGATACGCAGTATTTT,CASSSYREPTDTQYF,TRBJ2-3,many,.,TRBV7-9
TGTGCCAGCACGTCCCTTGGGACCGAGGGAGAGACCCAGTACTTC,CASTSLGTEGETQYF,TRBJ2-5,.,.,TRBV5-6
TGTGCCAGCAATGGCGGGACCCCGGGGGACTACGAGCAGTACTTC,CASNGGTPGDYEQYF,TRBJ2-7,few,.,TRBV7-2
TGTGCCAGCAGCTTAACGGGTAGGAGCGGGAGTGTGGATACGCAGTATTTT,CASSLTGRSGSVDTQYF,TRBJ2-3,many,TRBD2,TRBV7-3
TGCAGTGCTAGAGATGGGACAGGTAGAGGCGAGCAGTACTTC,CSARDGTGRGEQYF,TRBJ2-7,few,TRBD1,TRBV20-1
TGTGCCAGCAGCTTGACTAGCGAGTACCAAGAGACCCAGTACTTC,CASSLTSEYQETQYF,TRBJ2-5,few,TRBD2,TRBV7-6
TGTGCCAGCAGCTTAGCCTCGCGGTCCCCCTACGAGCAGTACTTC,CASSLASRSPYEQYF,TRBJ2-7,many,.,TRBV7-2
TGTGCCAGCAGTTTGCGGGTATCAACCGGGGAGCTGTTTTTT,CASSLRVSTGELFF,TRBJ2-2,many,.,TRBV28
TGTGCCTCGACCGGGACCGAGAATTCACCCCTCCACTTT,CASTGTENSPLHF,TRBJ1-6,many,.,TRBV10-3
TGTGCCAGCAGTCCCATATACAATGAGCAGTTCTTC,CASSPIYNEQFF,TRBJ2-1,many,.,TRBV6-2/TRBV6-3
TGCAGTGCCGGAGGGGCGGGAGCATCCAATGAGCAGTTCTTC,CSAGGAGASNEQFF,TRBJ2-1,many,TRBD2,TRBV20-1
TGCAGTGCTAGGGAGGCTAGCGGGTACCAAGAGACCCAGTACTTC,CSAREASGYQETQYF,TRBJ2-5,.,TRBD2,TRBV20-1
TGTGCCAGCAGTTACTCATCGGGCAGACAGCCCCAGCATTTT,CASSYSSGRQPQHF,TRBJ1-5,many,.,TRBV6-5
TGCGCCAGCAGCTTGGAAGGGGTGGCCTACAATGAGCAGTTCTTC,CASSLEGVAYNEQFF,TRBJ2-1,.,.,TRBV5-1
TGCGCCAGCAGCTTGGGGATCGGACGCACAGATACGCAGTATTTT,CASSLGIGRTDTQYF,TRBJ2-3,.,.,TRBV5-1
TGTGCCAGCAGCCTTGACAGTGCTGGGGCCAACGTCCTGACTTTC,CASSLDSAGANVLTF,TRBJ2-6,many,.,TRBV6-5
TGTGCCAGCAGCCAAGTATTGGTCGGGGGGGCAAGGACAGATACGCAGTATTTT,CASSQVLVGGARTDTQYF,TRBJ2-3,few,TRBD2,TRBV3-1
TGTGCCACCAGCAGAGATAGGTCGGGACAGAGGGATGGCTACACCTTC,CATSRDRSGQRDGYTF,TRBJ1-2,many,TRBD1,TRBV15
TGTGCCAGCAGCCTCACCGGGGACCAAGAGACCCAGTACTTC,CASSLTGDQETQYF,TRBJ2-5,few,.,TRBV5-4
TGTGCCAGCAGCGGGAGCCTCGCGGAAGATACGCAGTATTTT,CASSGSLAEDTQYF,TRBJ2-3,few,.,TRBV6-5